Shown below are 6 T cell receptor beta chains from a single sample sequenced in a study of blood T cell repertoires in COVID-19. Sequenced by immunoSEQ multiplex PCR; TCRdb stores in-frame clones only, minus some. The table records 250,000 to 300,000 clones, 88% of them present only once. Sequenced input: peripheral blood. The receptors here all came from a woman aged 25 to 39 with COVID-19, enrolled during active disease.

The V call is TRBV3-1 (or the pseudogene TRBV3-2), the J call TRBJ2-7, with D maybe TRBD2 (6 bases). The ends were cut back, 4 bases at V and 8 bases at J, with 18 bases in the middle. The CDR3 extends over 14 amino acids. The germline V gene encodes CDR1 LGHDT and CDR2 YNNKEL (reference sequence). CDR3 sequence reads: CASSPGTSGLKQYF. The CDR3 DNA follows: TGTGCCAGCAGCCCCGGGACTTCGGGTTTGAAGCAGTACTTC.

The genes are TRBV4-1 and TRBJ2-7; 7 bases fit TRBD1. The V and J ends lost 0 bases and 3 bases, in that order; junction bases with no gene match: 5. Germline assignment: CDR1 MGHRA and CDR2 YSYEKL. The CDR3 is 15 residues long. CDR3 sequence reads: CASSQDWGQYYEQYF. The CDR3 nucleotides read TGCGCCAGCAGCCAAGACTGGGGACAGTACTACGAGCAGTACTTC.

The chain couples TRBV7-9 to TRBJ1-5, with D unclear. Between the trimmed V and J ends, which lost 1 base and 5 bases, there was a span of 12 bases. This CDR3 region has 15 residues. The germline V gene has CDR1 SEHNR and CDR2 FQNEAQ (reference sequence). CDR3 residues: CASSLGGSGHQPQHF. The DNA of the CDR3 is TGTGCCAGCAGCTTAGGAGGGTCAGGACATCAGCCCCAGCATTTT.

J is TRBJ2-1 and V is TRBV5-1; the match to TRBD2 covers 16 bases. CDR1 SGHRS and CDR2 YFSETQ come from the germline V gene. The CDR3 has 19 amino acids. J gave up 8 bases and V 4 bases, and 15 bases lay outside the gene matches. The CDR3 here is CASSIGTSGRVIIIDEQFF. As DNA, the CDR3 is TGCGCCAGCAGCATCGGGACTAGCGGGAGGGTTATCATCATCGATGAGCAGTTCTTC.

The chain recombines TRBV30 with TRBJ1-1, with D unresolved. V lost 2 bases, J lost 6 bases, and 13 bases lay in between. The CDR3 runs to 13 residues. Germline-derived CDR1 and CDR2 are GTSNPN and SVGIG (reference sequence). The CDR3 here is CAWSKARFAEAFF. CDR3 sequence (DNA): TGTGCCTGGAGTAAGGCTAGGTTCGCTGAAGCTTTCTTT.

The rearrangement uses TRBV7-2 and TRBJ2-7; 9 bases agree with TRBD1. Trimming cost V 6 bases and J 2 bases; bases outside gene matches: 5. Per germline, CDR1 SGHTA and CDR2 FQGNSA. This CDR3 region has 14 residues. CDR3 in DNA: TGTGCCAGCAGTTTCGGGACAGGGACCTACGAGCAGTACTTC. Translated, it gives CASSFGTGTYEQYF.